This TCR beta chain was found in a study of metastatic and nonmetastatic thyroid tumors. MiXCR reprocessed the PCR reads for TCRdb. Of 5,000 or so clones in the sample, more than 30% are singletons; the top ten hold 20% to 25%. None of the patients had undergone any treatment ahead of thyroid surgery. Source material: adjacent normal tissue. The receptor comes from a female donor with papillary thyroid cancer or a benign thyroid nodule (not recorded which). Some clones in this sample may be carry-over from other donors' samples.

CDR3 sequence: CASSSTGHYGYTF. CDR3 bases: TGTGCCAGCAGTTCTACAGGGCACTATGGCTACACCTTC. J is TRBJ1-2 and V is TRBV6-5; D possibly corresponds to TRBD1 (6 bases). There are 13 residues in the CDR3. The germline V gene encodes CDR1 MNHEY and CDR2 SVGAGI. V was shortened by 4 bases and J by 3 bases, with 9 bases between the two germline ends.